Presented here are 20 T cell receptor beta chains from one specimen sequenced in a study of T cell responses to AZD1222 COVID-19 vaccine. Generated by immunoSEQ multiplex PCR, the TCRdb table keeps only in-frame clones and is missing some. The sample includes fewer than 100,000 clones, about nine tenths of them seen just once. The material was peripheral blood, obtained 28 days after the second AZD1222 dose. All receptors come from an adult who received the AZD1222 COVID-19 vaccine.

Regarding this clone: The same CDR3 arises from other DNA sequences in this sample as well. This sequence joins TRBV9 and TRBJ2-2; unclear D gene. Germline values: CDR1 SGDLS, CDR2 YYNGEE. CDR3 size: 12 residues. With 4 bases removed from V and 2 bases from J, the gap between germline ends came to 3 bases. DNA for the CDR3: TGTGCCAGCAGCCTAAACACCGGGGAGCTGTTTTTT. Translating it yields CASSLNTGELFF.

This chain joins TRBV6-1 and TRBJ1-1; D ambiguous. Germline V CDR1 and CDR2: MNHNS, SASEGT. With 2 bases removed from V and 11 bases from J, the gap between germline ends came to 12 bases. This CDR3 has 12 amino acids. The CDR3 is CASSEFVGGAFF. CDR3 nucleotides: TGTGCCAGCAGTGAATTTGTAGGAGGGGCTTTCTTT.

As for this clone: At the DNA level, this CDR3 is encoded by other sequences in the same sample as well. The chain has TRBV7-9 and TRBJ1-1, with TRBD1 matching 7 bases. The CDR3 contains 16 residues. Trimming removed 2 bases from V and 4 bases from J; junction bases left unmatched: 10. Germline V gene data show CDR1 as SEHNR and CDR2 as FQNEAQ (reference sequence). CDR3 coding DNA: TGTGCCAGCAGCTTATTTGGGGGAGGGGGCGGCACTGAAGCTTTCTTT. Translation: CASSLFGGGGGTEAFF.

This clone was recorded a few times. V and J are TRBV10-3 and TRBJ1-4; D gene unclear. The CDR3 extends over 12 amino acids. The germline gives CDR1 ENHRY, CDR2 SYGVKD. V was pared by 10 bases and J by 2 bases, with 8 bases between. CDR3 coding DNA: TGTGCCACTCGTAGCACTAATGAAAAACTGTTTTTT. Its protein is CATRSTNEKLFF.

The chain recombines TRBV27 with TRBJ1-5; D may be TRBD1 (5 bases). The germline CDR1 and CDR2 sequences are MNHEY and SMNVEV (reference sequence). The CDR3 covers 17 residues. V gave up 6 bases and J gave up 0 bases, with 18 bases separating them. Here the CDR3 DNA reads TGTGCCAGCAGGGCTCGATACGACAGTCGTAGCAATCAGCCCCAGCATTTT. Protein sequence: CASRARYDSRSNQPQHF.

The CDR3 is CASETGAMGNQPQHF. In DNA, the CDR3 is TGTGCCAGCGAAACAGGGGCGATGGGCAATCAGCCCCAGCATTTT. The chain recombines TRBV2 with TRBJ1-5; 7 bases match TRBD1. Germline V gene sequence: CDR1 SNHLY, CDR2 FYNNEI. The CDR3 covers 15 residues. V trimming: 8 bases; J trimming: 2 bases; junction bases outside the gene matches: 9.

The V call is TRBV6-2 or TRBV6-3, the J call TRBJ2-7; 7 nucleotides align to TRBD1. CDR1 is MNHEY and CDR2 is SVGEGT in the germline V gene. The V segment lost 6 bases and the J segment 3 bases; nucleotides outside the gene matches: 8. The CDR3 runs to 14 residues. CDR3 DNA: TGTGCCAGCAGCCTATCACAGGGGTTCTACGAGCAGTACTTC. Encoded protein: CASSLSQGFYEQYF.

The genes are TRBV28 and TRBJ1-3, with D hard to call. V dropped 1 base and J dropped 2 bases, with 15 bases sitting between them. Germline V lookup: CDR1 MDHEN, CDR2 SYDVKM. The CDR3 spans 17 residues. This CDR3 is CASSLLGNTPTGNTIYF. The CDR3 nucleotides read TGTGCCAGCAGTTTATTGGGGAACACACCGACTGGAAACACCATATATTTT.

The gene calls are TRBV12-5 and TRBJ1-5; 8 positions agree with TRBD1. Germline values: CDR1 LGHNT, CDR2 FRNRAP. Unmatched junction bases numbered 8, after V lost 1 base and J lost 9 bases. The CDR3 covers 15 residues. CDR3: CASGLAGQGHGPQHF. The CDR3 region has the DNA TGTGCTAGTGGTTTGGCAGGACAGGGACATGGGCCCCAGCATTTT.

V and J are TRBV3-1 (or the pseudogene TRBV3-2) and TRBJ1-5; tentatively, D is TRBD1 (6 bases). V was shortened by 4 bases and J by 6 bases, with 10 bases between the two germline ends. Germline CDR1 reads LGHDT; CDR2 reads YNNKEL (reference sequence). The CDR3 totals 13 residues. The CDR3 spells CASSRGGSQPQHF. The DNA for the CDR3 is TGTGCCAGCAGCCGTGGGGGCAGTCAGCCCCAGCATTTT.

The rearrangement joins TRBV11-2 to TRBJ2-7; D possibly corresponds to TRBD2 (7 bases). The germline CDR1 and CDR2 sequences are SGHAT and FQNNGV. This CDR3 is 17 amino acids long. The ends were cut back, 3 bases at V and 0 bases at J, with 18 bases in the middle. In DNA form, the CDR3 reads TGTGCCAGCAGCTTGGGCCGGGGAGGGGGAGTCTCCTACGAGCAGTACTTC. Residues: CASSLGRGGGVSYEQYF.

In regard to this clone: Different DNA sequences within this sample yield the same CDR3. The V gene is TRBV6-1, the J gene TRBJ2-5, with D maybe TRBD1 (6 bases). Germline-derived CDR1 and CDR2 are MNHNS and SASEGT. The CDR3 runs to 14 residues. The V gene lost 0 bases and the J gene lost 2 bases, with 7 bases spanning the gap. CDR3 nucleotides: TGTGCCAGCAGTGAAGCCCAGGGGCAAGAGACCCAGTACTTC. Translating it yields CASSEAQGQETQYF.

This clone appeared many times. V usage is TRBV15 and J usage is TRBJ1-5, with 7 bases aligning to TRBD1. This CDR3 has 15 residues. CDR1 and CDR2 from the germline V gene are LNHNV and YYDKDF (reference sequence). Trimming cost V 1 base and J 2 bases; bases outside gene matches: 2. The CDR3 region is CATSRGGTGNQPQHF. Written as DNA, the CDR3 is TGTGCCACCAGCAGAGGGGGGACAGGCAATCAGCCCCAGCATTTT.

The rearrangement joins TRBV11-2 to TRBJ1-2; TRBD1 matches at 8 bases. After removal of 1 base from V and 8 bases from J, the junction contained 6 bases not matched to a gene. In germline, CDR1 is SGHAT, CDR2 FQNNGV. This CDR3 has 14 residues. The CDR3 DNA follows: TGTGCCAGCAGCTTAGCACAGGGGGTCCGAGGCTACACCTTC. Its protein product is CASSLAQGVRGYTF.

The rearrangement uses TRBV6-5 and TRBJ2-1; D assignment may be TRBD1 or TRBD2 (6 bases each). Germline V lookup: CDR1 MNHEY, CDR2 SVGAGI. CDR3 size: 11 residues. Deletions cut 11 bases from V and 10 bases from J, with 15 bases between. Here the CDR3 DNA reads TGTGCCGTGCTTTGGAGGGGGGAGCAGTTCTTC. Its translation: CAVLWRGEQFF.

J is TRBJ2-7 and V is TRBV2; D is possibly TRBD1 (6 bases). Trimming cost V 5 bases and J 3 bases, with 8 bases left between them. CDR1 and CDR2 (germline): SNHLY, FYNNEI. The CDR3 is 12 amino acids. CDR3 coding DNA: TGTGCCAGCAGTACGACAGGCTACGAGCAGTACTTC. Its translation is CASSTTGYEQYF.

The gene calls are TRBV9 and TRBJ2-2, with 7 bases that match TRBD1. This CDR3 is built from 17 residues. Germline V CDR1 and CDR2: SGDLS, YYNGEE. The trim removed 0 bases at V and 3 bases at J, leaving 8 bases unmatched. CDR3 residues: CASSVAQGIAHTGELFF. The CDR3 nucleotides read TGTGCCAGCAGCGTAGCACAGGGGATCGCCCACACCGGGGAGCTGTTTTTT. The full variable domain, in which reference TRBV9 and TRBJ2-2 provide the parts outside the CDR3, is DSGVTQTPKHLITATGQRVTLRCSPRSGDLSVYWYQQSLDQGLQFLIQYYNGEERAKGNILERFSAQQFPDLHSELNLSSLELGDSALYFCASSVAQGIAHTGELFFGEGSRLTVL.

The genes are TRBV10-1 and TRBJ2-7; 12 nucleotides agree with TRBD2. J gave up 2 bases and V 5 bases, and 4 bases lay outside the gene matches. This CDR3 region has 15 residues. In germline, CDR1 is WNHNN, CDR2 SYGVQD (reference sequence). Here the CDR3 reads CASSRGLAGPYEQYF. The CDR3 DNA is TGCGCCAGCAGTCGTGGACTAGCGGGACCCTACGAGCAGTACTTC.

This clone was counted only a few times. CDR3 in DNA: TGTGCCAGCAGCCCCCTCCTTCGTGGGATGGATGAGCAGTTCTTC. Its protein is CASSPLLRGMDEQFF. The rearrangement links TRBV6-4 to TRBJ2-1; D remains unclear. CDR1 and CDR2 from the germline V gene are MRHNA and SNTAGT. Trimming stripped 6 bases from V and 8 bases from J, with 20 bases between. The CDR3 runs 15 residues.

This chain connects TRBV5-1 to TRBJ1-2; 11 bases map to TRBD1. The V gene's germline CDR1 is SGHRS and CDR2 YFSETQ. With 4 bases clipped from V and 8 bases from J, the junction kept 13 bases outside the gene matches. CDR3 length: 16 amino acids. The CDR3 bases are TGCGCCAGCAGCCATGGACAGGGGGCAGAAAGAAAAGGCTACACCTTC. It specifies CASSHGQGAERKGYTF.